This TCR beta chain was profiled in a study of blood T cell repertoires in COVID-19. Study details: Some COVID-19 samples were acute and others convalescent; all came from the United States, Italy and Spain. In each case, the material was cDNA or gDNA derived from T cells, B-cell-depleted T cells, or PBMCs.

Method: immunoSEQ multiplex PCR; TCRdb's copy keeps in-frame clones and lacks some. The sample has some 89,000 clones; around nine tenths are singletons. The CDR3 sequence is 14 residues long. Germline V gene data show CDR1 as MDHEN and CDR2 as SYDVKM. J lost 7 bases, V lost 6 bases, and 9 bases had no gene match. The TCR comes from a man in his fifties with acute or convalescent COVID-19. This chain uses TRBV28 with TRBJ1-5, with 7 bases aligning to TRBD1. Sequencing input: peripheral blood. CDR3 nucleotide sequence: TGTGCCAGCAGCGCCCAGGGGGTGCGGCAGCCCCAGCATTTT. This encodes CASSAQGVRQPQHF. Full variable domain (missing parts from reference TRBV28 and TRBJ1-5): DVKVTQSSRYLVKRTGEKVFLECVQDMDHENMFWYRQDPGLGLRLIYFSYDVKMKEKGDIPEGYSVSREKKERFSLILESASTNQTSMYLCASSAQGVRQPQHFGDGTRLSIL.